The 24 T cell receptor beta chains below come from one sample, sequenced in a study of CXCR3-negative and CXCR3-positive naive CD8 T cells. Researchers prepared the TRB cDNA libraries using 5' RACE with UMI labels. From the 5' RACE reads, TCRdb lists one entry per CDR3 protein and no DNA. Found here are some 130,000 distinct CDR3 sequences; the top ten clones hold roughly 0.3%. The sequenced sample was naive CXCR3- CD8+ T cells from blood. As to subset: CD45RO-CCR7+CD27+CD95- naive CD8+ T cells lacking CXCR3 (TNR3-). The receptors derive from a human donor in good health. Some clones in this sample may be carry-over from other donors' samples.

The CDR3 reads CASSSPASGGGINEQFF. J is TRBJ2-1 and V is TRBV12-3 or TRBV12-4; the D call of TRBD2 rests on TCRdb alone, since no DNA is present to check it. The CDR3 runs 17 residues.

This rearrangement joins TRBV4-3 to TRBJ2-2; TCRdb names TRBD2, which stays unverified in the absence of DNA. Germline CDR1 reads LGHNA; CDR2 reads YSLEER. The CDR3 length is 15 residues. The CDR3 reads CASSNTLAGYGELFF.

The V gene is TRBV11-3, the J gene TRBJ2-3. The germline V gene encodes CDR1 SGHNT and CDR2 YENEEA. The CDR3 loop spans 13 amino acids. The CDR3 sequence is CASSLVWGDTQYF.

The chain uses TRBV4-3 and TRBJ2-7; TCRdb's D call, TRBD1, is unchecked because there is no DNA. The CDR3 is 13 residues long. The germline V gene encodes CDR1 LGHNA and CDR2 YSLEER. The CDR3 spells CASSQETGYEQYF.

The chain joins TRBV29-1 to TRBJ2-5; TCRdb names TRBD2, which stays unverified in the absence of DNA. Germline loops: CDR1 SQVTM, CDR2 ANQGSEA. The CDR3 covers 15 residues. CDR3 in amino acids: CSVGTSGAPQETQYF.

This chain connects TRBV7-9 to TRBJ2-7; TCRdb selects TRBD1, and the lack of DNA leaves this call unchecked. Germline V lookup: CDR1 SEHNR, CDR2 FQNEAQ (reference sequence). This CDR3 contains 12 residues. CDR3 amino acids: CASSLGRDEQYF.

This chain connects TRBV20-1 to TRBJ2-7; the TRBD1 assignment by TCRdb is unverifiable without DNA. Germline CDR1 DFQATT, CDR2 SNEGSKA (reference sequence). There are 11 residues in the CDR3. The CDR3 region is CRDRGRYEQYF.

The CDR3: CASSQVTTEAFF. The V gene is TRBV4-2, the J gene TRBJ1-1. The CDR3 is 12 residues long. CDR1 is LGHNA and CDR2 is YNFKEQ in the germline V gene.

The CDR3 loop reads CATSSGTNNQPQHF. The chain is built from TRBV15 and TRBJ1-5; checking the TCRdb D call of TRBD1 is not possible without DNA. CDR1 is LNHNV, CDR2 YYDKDF, per germline (reference sequence). The CDR3 has 14 residues.

The chain carries TRBV18 and TRBJ2-7. Germline loops: CDR1 KGHSH, CDR2 LQKENI. This CDR3 spans 12 amino acids. The chain's CDR3 is CASSLLSHEQYF.

CDR3: CASSSHRGANLGPSEAFF. The rearrangement joins TRBV28 to TRBJ1-1; as DNA is missing, the TRBD1 call by TCRdb cannot be tested. The CDR3 length is 18 residues. Looked up from germline, CDR1 is MDHEN and CDR2 is SYDVKM.

The V call is TRBV11-2, the J call TRBJ2-7; as DNA is missing, the TRBD1 call by TCRdb cannot be tested. There are 15 residues in the CDR3. CDR1 is SGHAT, CDR2 FQNNGV, per germline. The CDR3 loop reads CASSLPGQGGYEQYF.

V is TRBV7-6 and J is TRBJ2-3; TCRdb selects TRBD1, and the lack of DNA leaves this call unchecked. The CDR3 totals 13 residues. CDR1 SGHVS and CDR2 FNYEAQ come from the germline V gene. The CDR3 here is CASRGGAEDTQYF.

This chain links TRBV6-5 with TRBJ2-5; lacking DNA, the TRBD1 call made by TCRdb goes unchecked. Per the germline V gene, CDR1 is MNHEY and CDR2 is SVGAGI. The CDR3 sequence is 14 residues long. The CDR3 spells CASSSGRAQETQYF.

The rearrangement joins TRBV19 to TRBJ1-1; TCRdb indicates TRBD1, and absent DNA this call remains unverified. From germline, CDR1 is LNHDA and CDR2 SQIVND (reference sequence). This CDR3 has 13 residues. The CDR3 reads CASSILGDGEAFF.

The rearrangement uses TRBV14 and TRBJ1-1. This CDR3 has 14 amino acids. Germline lookup yields CDR1 SGHDN and CDR2 FVKESK. Here the CDR3 reads CASSQERGDTEAFF.

The rearrangement joins TRBV7-6 to TRBJ2-7; the TCRdb D gene call, TRBD1, has no DNA to confirm it. The CDR3 sequence is 14 residues long. Germline lookup yields CDR1 SGHVS and CDR2 FNYEAQ. The CDR3 protein is CASSSRQGQDEQYF.

The rearrangement links TRBV2 to TRBJ2-1; TCRdb calls TRBD2, which cannot be checked without DNA. The CDR3 sequence is 13 residues long. Germline V gene lookup returns CDR1 SNHLY and CDR2 FYNNEI. CDR3 amino acids: CARELVTYNEQFF. The full variable domain, in which reference TRBV2 and TRBJ2-1 provide the parts outside the CDR3, is EPEVTQTPSHQVTQMGQEVILRCVPISNHLYFYWYRQILGQKVEFLVSFYNNEISEKSEIFDDQFSVERPDGSNFTLKIRSTKLEDSAMYFCARELVTYNEQFFGPGTRLTVL.

The CDR3 here is CASSLWRQENTEAFF. The V and J genes are TRBV5-6 and TRBJ1-1. CDR3 length equals 15 residues. CDR1 and CDR2 (germline): SGHDT, YYEEEE.

The chain carries TRBV7-3 and TRBJ1-1; with no DNA, the TCRdb D assignment of TRBD1 cannot be verified. CDR1 and CDR2 from the germline V gene are SGHTA and FQGTGA. The CDR3 totals 14 residues. The CDR3 loop reads CASSLMGPNTEAFF.

The rearrangement links TRBV5-1 to TRBJ2-7; TCRdb outputs TRBD2, but without DNA this stays unchecked. Germline assignment: CDR1 SGHRS and CDR2 YFSETQ. The CDR3 is 14 residues long. CDR3 residues: CASSLVQGGSEQYF. The variable domain in full, with the rest retrieved from reference TRBV5-1 and TRBJ2-7, is KAGVTQTPRYLIKTRGQQVTLSCSPISGHRSVSWYQQTPGQGLQFLFEYFSETQRNKGNFPGRFSGRQFSNSRSEMNVSTLELGDSALYLCASSLVQGGSEQYFGPGTRLTVT.

The V call is TRBV12-3 or TRBV12-4, the J call TRBJ2-7; there is no DNA to check the TCRdb D call of TRBD1. The CDR3 extends over 15 amino acids. The CDR3 protein is CASSADRGISYEQYF.

V usage is TRBV6-2 or TRBV6-3 and J usage is TRBJ1-1; absent DNA, TCRdb's TRBD1 call cannot be checked. CDR1 and CDR2 (germline): MNHEY, SVGEGT. The CDR3 length is 13 residues. CDR3 in amino acids: CASSYQGFTEAFF.

The gene calls are TRBV5-1 and TRBJ1-3. The CDR3 is 12 amino acids. In germline, CDR1 is SGHRS, CDR2 YFSETQ. CDR3: CASTTDGNTIYF.